This TCR beta chain derives from a study of immune evolution from preneoplasia to lung adenocarcinoma. Study findings and constraints: From normal lung to invasive adenocarcinoma, top clone frequencies appeared to decrease.

V lost 3 bases, J lost 3 bases, and 1 base stayed unmatched. The CDR3 is 14 residues long. The germline gives CDR1 SGHKS, CDR2 YYEKEE (reference sequence). Points on this clone: The target antigen is unknown.

Sequencing used immunoSEQ multiplex PCR; TCRdb keeps in-frame clones, though not all of them. The sample carries roughly 40,000 clones, 74% recorded once. The rearrangement links TRBV5-5 to TRBJ2-2; 8 nucleotides agree with TRBD2. The clonotype originates from a person between 55 and 70 years old with lung adenocarcinoma. The sequencing input was FFPE invasive lung adenocarcinoma tissue. CDR3: CASSYSGDTGELFF. The CDR3 DNA reads as TGTGCCAGCAGCTATAGCGGGGACACCGGGGAGCTGTTTTTT. The full variable domain, completed using reference TRBV5-5 and TRBJ2-2, is DAGVTQSPTHLIKTRGQQVTLRCSPISGHKSVSWYQQVLGQGPQFIFQYYEKEERGRGNFPDRFSARQFPNYSSELNVNALLLGDSALYLCASSYSGDTGELFFGEGSRLTVL.